The rows below give T cell receptor beta chains drawn from one sample of a study of T cell changes during pregnancy in multiple sclerosis. The assay was immunoSEQ multiplex PCR, and TCRdb's table has in-frame clones only and misses some. This sample carries roughly 48,000 clones, 80% to 90% of them seen once, and the ten largest clones take 1% to 1.5%. The input for sequencing was CD4+ T cells from peripheral blood mononuclear cells, taken in the second trimester of pregnancy. These receptors were taken from a female donor with multiple sclerosis, enrolled in a pregnancy study. CDR3s include the opening cysteine and the closing phenylalanine or tryptophan. The D gene is left open where the match is weak.

-	TRBJ2-3	TRBV19	CASSRPSRDTQYF	TGTGCCAGTAGTCGTCCTAGCAGAGATACGCAGTATTTT
TRBD2	TRBJ2-7	TRBV25-1	CASSAGLAGIPYEQYF	TGTGCCAGCAGTGCGGGACTAGCGGGTATCCCCTACGAGCAGTACTTC
TRBD2	TRBJ2-5	TRBV9	CASSVGSGSGRETQYF	TGTGCCAGCAGCGTAGGCAGCGGGAGTGGTAGGGAGACCCAGTACTTC
-	TRBJ2-2	TRBV11-2	CASSLVEGIGELFF	TGTGCCAGCAGCTTAGTGGAGGGAATCGGGGAGCTGTTTTTT
-	TRBJ1-1	TRBV5-1	CASSLGLGGAFF	TGCGCCAGCAGCTTGGGGTTAGGGGGAGCTTTCTTT
TRBD2	TRBJ2-1	TRBV28	CASRRTSSHEQFF	TGTGCCAGCAGGAGGACTAGTTCTCATGAGCAGTTCTTC
-	TRBJ1-2	TRBV29-1	CSVLKGAKGYTF	TGCAGCGTTTTGAAAGGAGCTAAGGGCTACACCTTC
TRBD2	TRBJ2-2	TRBV27	CASSRLAAPSRSGELFF	TGTGCCAGCTCCAGACTAGCGGCACCCTCCAGGAGCGGGGAGCTGTTTTTT
TRBD1	TRBJ2-5	TRBV9	CASSPRTGGEETQYF	TGTGCCAGCAGCCCCAGGACAGGGGGAGAGGAGACCCAGTACTTC
-	TRBJ2-7	TRBV28	CASRYPVGQMGSTGEQYF	TGTGCCAGCCGTTACCCTGTGGGTCAGATGGGGTCTACGGGGGAGCAGTACTTC
TRBD2	TRBJ2-1	TRBV7-9	CASSSWSSGIRRSYNEQFF	TGTGCCAGCAGCTCCTGGAGTAGCGGGATTAGAAGGTCCTACAATGAGCAGTTCTTC
-	TRBJ2-7	TRBV6-1	CASSATPSYEQYF	TGTGCCAGCAGTGCTACCCCCTCCTACGAGCAGTACTTC
TRBD1	TRBJ1-2	TRBV19	CATKEGATGGYTF	TGTGCCACCAAGGAGGGGGCGACTGGTGGCTACACCTTC